This TCR beta chain was sequenced for a study of blood T cell repertoires in COVID-19. Turning to the study itself: The United States, Italy and Spain were the sources of the acute and convalescent COVID-19 samples. Sample material is recorded as cDNA or gDNA derived from T cells, B-cell-depleted T cells, or PBMCs.

In the authors' methods: The assay estimated nucleated cells by amplifying reference gene primers. Generated by immunoSEQ multiplex PCR, the TCRdb table keeps only in-frame clones and is missing some. That table gives V, J and clone size, and the DNA gave D and trimming. The sample lists about 74,000 clones, 88% seen once, with approximately 1.9% in the top ten. Germline lookup yields CDR1 SGHRS and CDR2 YFSETQ. CDR3 size: 14 residues. V lost 0 bases, J lost 3 bases, and 3 bases stayed unmatched. Sequencing was done on a sample of peripheral blood. The source is an elderly woman with active or convalescent COVID-19. The chain is built from TRBV5-1 and TRBJ2-7; TRBD1 matches 7 bases. CDR3 sequence reads: CASSLGPGGYEQYF. As DNA, the CDR3 is TGCGCCAGCAGCTTGGGGCCAGGGGGCTACGAGCAGTACTTC.